The 29 T cell receptor beta chains below were found in one sample sequenced in a study of cytomegalovirus exposure and HLA in healthy donors. Both 60 Vbeta primers and 13 Jbeta primers went into the PCR. Some clones are missing from TCRdb's copy, which holds only in-frame ones; the method was immunoSEQ multiplex PCR. The sample yields 200,000 to 250,000 clones, about 80% seen once. The sample consisted of PBMCs. The receptors were sampled from an older woman in good health and CMV-seropositive.

The chain uses TRBV7-9 and TRBJ2-7; TRBD1 agrees at 7 bases. The J segment lost 0 bases and the V segment lost 5 bases, leaving 19 bases of the junction unmatched. This CDR3 spans 19 amino acids. Germline V gene lookup returns CDR1 SEHNR and CDR2 FQNEAQ (reference sequence). CDR3 loop: CASSKQGSERGTSSYEQYF. CDR3 in DNA: TGTGCCAGCAGCAAACAGGGGAGCGAGAGGGGAACGAGCTCCTACGAGCAGTACTTC.

The chain is built from TRBV10-1 and TRBJ1-1; D gene unclear. The germline V and J ends were trimmed by 4 bases and 1 base, with 7 bases remaining between them. In germline, CDR1 is WNHNN, CDR2 SYGVQD (reference sequence). This CDR3 has 13 residues. The CDR3 DNA reads TGCGCCAGCAGTGGACAAACGAACACTGAAGCTTTCTTT. The encoded protein is CASSGQTNTEAFF.

CDR3 sequence (DNA): TGCGCCAGCAGCCAAGTAGCGGGACCGTTCCAAGAGACCCAGTACTTC. Protein product: CASSQVAGPFQETQYF. The genes are TRBV4-1 and TRBJ2-5; 8 bases line up with TRBD2. The CDR3 is 16 residues long. With V trimmed by 1 base and J by 1 base, 5 bases remained unmatched. CDR1 is MGHRA, CDR2 YSYEKL, per germline.

The V call is TRBV19, the J call TRBJ2-1; TRBD1 agrees at 9 bases. J was trimmed by 0 bases and V by 5 bases; bases with no gene match: 11. From germline, CDR1 is LNHDA and CDR2 SQIVND (reference sequence). The CDR3 has 18 amino acids. The CDR3 region has the DNA TGTGCCAGTAGTCACCGGACAGGGGCAATTCTCTCCTACAATGAGCAGTTCTTC. This translates into CASSHRTGAILSYNEQFF.

To note about this clone: The germline gene is not matched at one end of the junction; a read error may be the cause. The V and J genes are TRBV7-9 and TRBJ2-7; 8 nucleotides match TRBD2. CDR1 and CDR2 (germline): SEHNR, FQNEAQ (reference sequence). The CDR3 extends over 14 amino acids. CDR3 loop: CSSSTSGSWYEQYF. The CDR3 region has the DNA TGTTCCAGCAGCACGAGCGGGAGCTGGTACGAGCAGTACTTC. The full variable domain, in which reference TRBV7-9 and TRBJ2-7 provide the parts outside the CDR3, is DTGVSQNPRHKITKRGQNVTFRCDPISEHNRLYWYRQTLGQGPEFLTYFQNEAQLEKSRLLSDRFSAERPKGSFSTLEIQRTEQGDSAMYLCSSSTSGSWYEQYFGPGTRLTVT.

The V gene is TRBV5-1, the J gene TRBJ2-3, with 14 bases identical to TRBD2. Germline CDR1 and CDR2: SGHRS and YFSETQ. This CDR3 is built from 16 residues. Trimming at V came to 4 bases and at J to 4 bases, leaving 5 bases not matched to a gene. The DNA for the CDR3 is TGCGCCAGCAGCCTGGGACTAGCGGGAGTATCAGATACGCAGTATTTT. Amino acid sequence: CASSLGLAGVSDTQYF.

This clone was detected a few times. J is TRBJ2-7 and V is TRBV5-5, with 7 bases aligning to TRBD2. The trim removed 4 bases at V and 6 bases at J, leaving 7 bases unmatched. The CDR3 is made up of 13 amino acids. Germline V gene sequence: CDR1 SGHKS, CDR2 YYEKEE (reference sequence). The CDR3: CASSVRGGPEQYF. The DNA of the CDR3 is TGTGCCAGCAGCGTAAGGGGAGGGCCCGAGCAGTACTTC.

This clone was seen once. This chain links TRBV10-3 with TRBJ2-5, with D possibly being TRBD2 (6 bases). Germline V gene data show CDR1 as ENHRY and CDR2 as SYGVKD. V was shortened by 4 bases and J by 2 bases, with 11 bases between the two germline ends. The CDR3 runs 14 residues. CDR3 region: CAISVGGTQETQYF. CDR3 sequence (DNA): TGTGCCATCAGTGTCGGAGGGACGCAAGAGACCCAGTACTTC.

The chain couples TRBV27 to TRBJ2-1; 8 bases are shared with TRBD2. Germline CDR1 is MNHEY and CDR2 is SMNVEV (reference sequence). Trimming removed 3 bases from V and 3 bases from J; junction bases left unmatched: 10. The CDR3 covers 17 residues. The chain's CDR3 is CASSFESTTSGYNEQFF. CDR3 coding DNA: TGTGCCAGCAGTTTTGAATCCACTACTAGCGGCTACAATGAGCAGTTCTTC.

The V gene is TRBV4-2, the J gene TRBJ1-2; a weak D match, TRBD1 (5 bases). Germline V gives CDR1 LGHNA, CDR2 YNFKEQ. V was clipped by 3 bases and J by 4 bases, with 18 bases between them. The CDR3 has 16 amino acids. This CDR3 is CASSQNREGLIYGYTF. The CDR3, as DNA: TGTGCCAGCAGCCAGAATCGAGAGGGACTTATCTATGGCTACACCTTC.

The V and J genes are TRBV5-1 and TRBJ2-1; the match to TRBD2 covers 16 bases. The CDR3 is 19 residues long. J was trimmed by 7 bases and V by 3 bases; bases with no gene match: 13. Germline lookup yields CDR1 SGHRS and CDR2 YFSETQ. The CDR3 here is CASSYPRGLAGGPGNEQFF. In DNA, the CDR3 is TGCGCCAGCAGCTACCCGAGGGGACTAGCGGGAGGGCCTGGGAATGAGCAGTTCTTC.

The sample holds a few counts of this clone. The rearrangement uses TRBV5-1 and TRBJ2-7; 8 bases line up with TRBD1. The CDR3 spans 15 residues. V trimming: 2 bases; J trimming: 4 bases; junction bases outside the gene matches: 8. Germline-derived CDR1 and CDR2 are SGHRS and YFSETQ. In DNA, the CDR3 is TGCGCCAGCAGCTTATTAGGACAGGGAACTTACGAGCAGTACTTC. Translation gives CASSLLGQGTYEQYF.

This chain joins TRBV5-1 and TRBJ1-1, with D tentatively TRBD1 (6 bases). The CDR3 runs 16 residues. The ends were cut back, 2 bases at V and 0 bases at J, with 14 bases in the middle. From germline, CDR1 is SGHRS and CDR2 YFSETQ. Written as DNA, the CDR3 is TGCGCCAGCAGCTTAAGCGGGACAAAGATGAACACTGAAGCTTTCTTT. It yields the protein CASSLSGTKMNTEAFF.

The chain links TRBV18 to TRBJ2-5, with TRBD2 matching over 10 bases. CDR3 length: 16 amino acids. Germline V gene lookup returns CDR1 KGHSH and CDR2 LQKENI. V lost 2 bases and J lost 5; bases outside the gene matches: 8. This CDR3 is CASSPLPSGSVETQYF. The CDR3 nucleotides are TGTGCCAGCTCACCATTGCCTAGCGGGAGTGTGGAGACCCAGTACTTC. Drawing the rest from reference TRBV18 and TRBJ2-5, the complete variable domain is NAGVMQNPRHLVRRRGQEARLRCSPMKGHSHVYWYRQLPEEGLKFMVYLQKENIIDESGMPKERFSAEFPKEGPSILRIQQVVRGDSAAYFCASSPLPSGSVETQYFGPGTRLLVL.

This chain links TRBV19 with TRBJ2-5; 8 bases align to TRBD2. Germline assignment: CDR1 LNHDA and CDR2 SQIVND (reference sequence). The CDR3 contains 15 residues. With V trimmed by 3 bases and J by 7 bases, 10 bases remained unmatched. This CDR3 reads CASSMASGFFWTQYF. The CDR3 nucleotides read TGTGCCAGTAGTATGGCTAGCGGGTTTTTTTGGACCCAGTACTTC.

DNA for the CDR3: TGTGCCAGCGGCGCGGGGGATGAGCAGTTCTTC. Protein sequence: CASGAGDEQFF. This chain connects TRBV18 to TRBJ2-1; 7 nucleotides agree with TRBD2. CDR3 size: 11 residues. V shed 8 bases and J 8 bases; nucleotides not matched to a gene: 3. In germline, CDR1 is KGHSH, CDR2 LQKENI.

The chain combines TRBV6-1 with TRBJ1-3; no reliable D call. CDR1 and CDR2 from the germline V gene are MNHNS and SASEGT. This CDR3 region has 16 residues. Deletions cut 4 bases from V and 0 bases from J, with 13 bases between. The chain's CDR3 is CASSVRGSPSGNTIYF. CDR3 nucleotides: TGTGCCAGCAGTGTCCGGGGATCCCCCTCTGGAAACACCATATATTTT.

There are a few counts of this clone. The rearrangement uses TRBV5-1 and TRBJ2-1; 10 bases agree with TRBD1. The CDR3 extends over 15 amino acids. Germline V gene data show CDR1 as SGHRS and CDR2 as YFSETQ. Trimming at V came to 4 bases and at J to 4 bases, leaving 5 bases not matched to a gene. CDR3 DNA sequence: TGCGCCAGCAGCCCGGGACAGGGGATATACAATGAGCAGTTCTTC. Protein: CASSPGQGIYNEQFF.

V and J are TRBV30 and TRBJ2-5, with TRBD2 as a possible D gene (5 bases). The J call may be wrong; the DNA end is better matched by TRBJ2-7. CDR1 and CDR2 from the germline V gene are GTSNPN and SVGIG (reference sequence). This CDR3 spans 14 amino acids. The CDR3 coding sequence is TGTGCCTGGAGCGACGAGCGGAGTTTCTACGAGCAGTACTTC. Its translation: CAWSDERSFYEQYF.

This clone was seen once. This chain connects TRBV30 to TRBJ2-5; a weak D match, TRBD2 (5 bases). CDR1 is GTSNPN and CDR2 is SVGIG in the germline V gene (reference sequence). This CDR3 contains 12 residues. Between the trimmed V and J ends, which lost 3 bases and 5 bases, there was a span of 10 bases. The DNA for the CDR3 is TGTGCCTGGAGCTCTAGCTGGGAGACCCAGTACTTC. Translation: CAWSSSWETQYF.

This chain uses TRBV10-3 with TRBJ2-5; 7 bases agree with TRBD2. The germline V gene encodes CDR1 ENHRY and CDR2 SYGVKD. Trimming removed 10 bases from V and 4 bases from J; junction bases left unmatched: 18. This CDR3 is 16 amino acids long. This chain's CDR3 is CATSPGLGVIGETQYF. In DNA form, the CDR3 reads TGTGCCACCAGCCCCGGACTAGGGGTAATCGGAGAGACCCAGTACTTC.

The V call is TRBV15, the J call TRBJ2-5; 8 bases agree with TRBD1. This CDR3 is built from 15 residues. The germline V gene has CDR1 LNHNV and CDR2 YYDKDF (reference sequence). The V segment lost 0 bases and the J segment 5 bases; nucleotides outside the gene matches: 5. CDR3 region: CATSRDGRGQETQYF. Written as DNA, the CDR3 is TGTGCCACCAGCAGAGATGGCAGGGGGCAGGAGACCCAGTACTTC. The entire variable domain, with the rest obtained from reference TRBV15 and TRBJ2-5, is as follows: DAMVIQNPRYQVTQFGKPVTLSCSQTLNHNVMYWYQQKSSQAPKLLFHYYDKDFNNEADTPDNFQSRRPNTSFCFLDIRSPGLGDTAMYLCATSRDGRGQETQYFGPGTRLLVL.

J is TRBJ1-2 and V is TRBV28, with a tentative D call TRBD1 (5 bases). V lost 3 bases, J lost 2 bases, and 10 bases lay in between. The CDR3 extends over 14 amino acids. The germline V gene encodes CDR1 MDHEN and CDR2 SYDVKM. Here the CDR3 DNA reads TGTGCCAGCAGTTTTAGACAGTTCAACTATGGCTACACCTTC. It translates to CASSFRQFNYGYTF.

CDR3 in DNA: TGTGCCAGCAGCTTGGGGTGGGCTAGCGGGAGCAATGAGCAGTTCTTC. Its translation is CASSLGWASGSNEQFF. The rearrangement joins TRBV5-4 to TRBJ2-1; TRBD2 agrees at 10 bases. Losses at the gene ends were 0 bases for V and 6 bases for J; bases not matched to a gene: 6. The CDR3 covers 16 residues. The germline gives CDR1 SGHNT, CDR2 YYREEE (reference sequence).

CDR3 nucleotide sequence: TGTGCCAGCAGTTCCAGGGCGGGGGGAAAACTGTTTTTT. Its translation is CASSSRAGGKLFF. J is TRBJ1-4 and V is TRBV6-5; a weak D match, TRBD1 (5 bases). The germline V and J ends were trimmed by 4 bases and 10 bases, with 13 bases remaining between them. This CDR3 has 13 residues. Germline-derived CDR1 and CDR2 are MNHEY and SVGAGI.

The chain uses TRBV25-1 and TRBJ2-1; D might be TRBD1 (6 bases). Germline V CDR1 and CDR2: MGHDK, SYGVNS. The CDR3 runs to 18 residues. Trimming took 3 bases from V and 4 from J, leaving 22 bases between them. CDR3 in amino acids: CASSDSRGKSFKYNEQFF. DNA for the CDR3: TGTGCCAGCAGTGATTCCAGGGGAAAGTCGTTTAAATACAATGAGCAGTTCTTC.

This chain links TRBV30 with TRBJ1-2, with TRBD1 matching over 11 bases. Germline values: CDR1 GTSNPN, CDR2 SVGIG (reference sequence). The ends lost 3 bases at V and 3 bases at J; junction bases unmatched: 12. This CDR3 contains 17 residues. CDR3: CAWRTGTGGIHYYGYTF. The CDR3 DNA reads TGTGCCTGGAGGACCGGGACAGGGGGAATCCACTACTATGGCTACACCTTC.

The rearrangement links TRBV5-1 to TRBJ2-1, with 7 bases aligning to TRBD2. Germline V gives CDR1 SGHRS, CDR2 YFSETQ. The V and J ends lost 7 bases and 7 bases, in that order; junction bases with no gene match: 5. The CDR3 is 12 amino acids. The DNA for the CDR3 is TGCGCCAGCCCCTGGGGGGGGAATGAGCAGTTCTTC. It yields the protein CASPWGGNEQFF.

The rearrangement uses TRBV7-2 and TRBJ2-1; 7 bases match TRBD1. Germline V lookup: CDR1 SGHTA, CDR2 FQGNSA. CDR3 size: 15 residues. V shed 3 bases and J 5 bases; nucleotides not matched to a gene: 7. As DNA, the CDR3 is TGTGCCAGCAGCTTGAGCCAGGGGGACCACAATGAGCAGTTCTTC. Its protein is CASSLSQGDHNEQFF. Complete variable domain (other parts from reference TRBV7-2 and TRBJ2-1): GAGVSQSPSNKVTEKGKDVELRCDPISGHTALYWYRQSLGQGLEFLIYFQGNSAPDKSGLPSDRFSAERTGGSVSTLTIQRTQQEDSAVYLCASSLSQGDHNEQFFGPGTRLTVL.